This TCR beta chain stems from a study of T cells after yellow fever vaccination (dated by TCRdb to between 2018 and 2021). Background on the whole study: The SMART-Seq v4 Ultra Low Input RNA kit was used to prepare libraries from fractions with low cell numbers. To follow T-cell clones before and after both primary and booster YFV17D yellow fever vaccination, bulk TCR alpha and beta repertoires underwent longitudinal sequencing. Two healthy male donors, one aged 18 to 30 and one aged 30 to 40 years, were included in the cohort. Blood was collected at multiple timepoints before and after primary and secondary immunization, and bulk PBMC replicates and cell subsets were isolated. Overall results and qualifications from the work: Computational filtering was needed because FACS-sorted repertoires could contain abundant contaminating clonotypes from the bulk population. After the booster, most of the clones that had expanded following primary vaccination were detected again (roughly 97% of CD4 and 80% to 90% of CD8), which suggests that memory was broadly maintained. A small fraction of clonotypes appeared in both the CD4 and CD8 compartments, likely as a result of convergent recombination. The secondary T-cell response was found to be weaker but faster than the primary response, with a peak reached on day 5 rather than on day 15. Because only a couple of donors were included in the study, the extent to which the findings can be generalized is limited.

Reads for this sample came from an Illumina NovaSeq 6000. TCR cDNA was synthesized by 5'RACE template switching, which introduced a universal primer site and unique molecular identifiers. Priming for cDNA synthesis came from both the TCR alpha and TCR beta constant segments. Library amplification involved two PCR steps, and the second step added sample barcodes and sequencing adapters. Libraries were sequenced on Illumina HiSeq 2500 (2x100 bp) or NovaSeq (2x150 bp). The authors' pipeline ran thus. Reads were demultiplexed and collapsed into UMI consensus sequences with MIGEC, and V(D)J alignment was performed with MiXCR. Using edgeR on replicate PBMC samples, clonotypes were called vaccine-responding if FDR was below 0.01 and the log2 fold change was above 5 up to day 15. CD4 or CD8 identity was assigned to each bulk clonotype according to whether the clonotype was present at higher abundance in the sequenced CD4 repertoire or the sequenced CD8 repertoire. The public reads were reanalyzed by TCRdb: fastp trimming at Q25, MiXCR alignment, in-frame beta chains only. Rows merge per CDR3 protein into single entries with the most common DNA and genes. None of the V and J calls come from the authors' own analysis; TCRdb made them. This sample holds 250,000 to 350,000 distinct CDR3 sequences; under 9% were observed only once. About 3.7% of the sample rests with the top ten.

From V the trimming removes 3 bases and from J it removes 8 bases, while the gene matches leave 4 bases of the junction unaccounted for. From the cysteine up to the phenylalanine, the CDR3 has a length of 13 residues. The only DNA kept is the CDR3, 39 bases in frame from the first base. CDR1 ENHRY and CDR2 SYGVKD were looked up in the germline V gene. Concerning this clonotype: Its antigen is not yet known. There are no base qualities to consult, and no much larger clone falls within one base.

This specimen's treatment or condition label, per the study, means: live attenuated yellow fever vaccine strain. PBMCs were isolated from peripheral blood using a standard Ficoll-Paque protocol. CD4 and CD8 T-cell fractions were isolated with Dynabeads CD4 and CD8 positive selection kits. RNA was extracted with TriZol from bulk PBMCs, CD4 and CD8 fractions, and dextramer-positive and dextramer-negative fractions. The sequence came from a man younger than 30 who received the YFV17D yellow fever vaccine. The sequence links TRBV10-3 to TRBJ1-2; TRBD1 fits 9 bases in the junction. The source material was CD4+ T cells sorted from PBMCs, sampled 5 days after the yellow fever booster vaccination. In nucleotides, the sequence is TGTGCCATCAGTGAAGGGACAGGGCGCGGCTACACCTTC. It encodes CAISEGTGRGYTF.